This TCR beta chain was obtained from a study of shared clonotypes between healthy human individuals. For the study at large: Two women and a few men aged 18 to 49 served as donors. Study-level results: When naive CD4 clonotypes were compared across a handful of donors, around 5% were shared. Sampling was confined to blood; repertoires within tissues likely differ.

CD45RO-negative, CCR7-selected cells formed the naive CD8 fraction, which excluded terminally differentiated effector memory CD45RA+ cells. Profiling relied on immunoSEQ multiplex PCR, and the TCRdb table lists in-frame clones only, not all of them. The sample shows some 2 million clones, approximately 94% of them seen only once. Points on this clone: Its antigen is still unknown.

The sample taken for sequencing was naive CD8+ T cells sorted from blood. The source is a man aged 18 to 30 in good health.

The CDR3 here is CASSLARPSWLDEQFF. CDR3 nucleotide sequence: TGTGCCAGCAGCTTAGCTCGGCCTAGTTGGCTCGATGAGCAGTTCTTC. J is TRBJ2-1 and V is TRBV7-8; D is unresolved. V was pared by 0 bases and J by 8 bases, with 17 bases between. The germline gives CDR1 SGHVS, CDR2 FQNEAQ. The CDR3 is made up of 16 amino acids.